A selection of T cell receptor beta chains follows, all from one sample in a study of shared clonotypes between healthy human individuals. Some clones are missing from TCRdb's copy, which holds only in-frame ones; the method was immunoSEQ multiplex PCR. The sample carries 2 million to 2.5 million clones, 93% recorded once. Sequencing was performed on naive CD8+ T cells from PBMCs. These receptor sequences come from a man younger than 30 in good health. Some clones in this sample may be carry-over from other donors' samples. The CDR3 runs from the conserved cysteine through the conserved F or W. The D gene is left open where the match is weak. Clone size is shown for a subset of rows, as once, few, many or a class of expanded clone.

D gene: -; J gene: TRBJ2-1; clone size: -; V gene: TRBV4-3; CDR3 DNA: TGCGCCAGCAGCCAAGATCTCGAGAGGGTCCTCTACAATGAGCAGTTCTTC; CDR3 protein: CASSQDLERVLYNEQFF
D gene: -; J gene: TRBJ1-5; clone size: -; V gene: TRBV10-2; CDR3 DNA: TGCGCCAGCAGTGACCCCTCCGATCAGCCCCAGCATTTT; CDR3 protein: CASSDPSDQPQHF
D gene: -; J gene: TRBJ2-3; clone size: -; V gene: TRBV7-6; CDR3 DNA: TGTGCCAGCAGCGGGGGCTTCGCAGATACGCAGTATTTT; CDR3 protein: CASSGGFADTQYF
D gene: TRBD2; J gene: TRBJ2-1; clone size: -; V gene: TRBV27; CDR3 DNA: TGTGCCAGCAGTCACGCCGGGACTAGCGTCAATGAGCAGTTCTTC; CDR3 protein: CASSHAGTSVNEQFF
D gene: -; J gene: TRBJ1-1; clone size: -; V gene: TRBV4-3; CDR3 DNA: TGCGCCAGCAGCCAAGATCCCTTGAGCACTGAAGCTTTCTTT; CDR3 protein: CASSQDPLSTEAFF
D gene: -; J gene: TRBJ1-2; clone size: -; V gene: TRBV4-1; CDR3 DNA: TGCGCCAGCAGCCAAGATCCGGCAGGGACCTATGGCTACACCTTC; CDR3 protein: CASSQDPAGTYGYTF
D gene: TRBD2; J gene: TRBJ2-1; clone size: once; V gene: TRBV27; CDR3 DNA: TGTGCCAGCAGCCCGAATAGCGGGAGACGGTACAATGAGCAGTTCTTC; CDR3 protein: CASSPNSGRRYNEQFF
D gene: TRBD1; J gene: TRBJ2-5; clone size: -; V gene: TRBV4-1; CDR3 DNA: TGCGCCAGCAGCCAAGATGAGGGGACAGCCCACCGCAAGACCCAGTACTTC; CDR3 protein: CASSQDEGTAHRKTQYF
D gene: TRBD1; J gene: TRBJ2-7; clone size: -; V gene: TRBV9; CDR3 DNA: TGTGCCAGCAGCGTACATACGGGACAGGACTACGAGCAGTACTTC; CDR3 protein: CASSVHTGQDYEQYF
D gene: -; J gene: TRBJ1-4; clone size: -; V gene: TRBV7-9; CDR3 DNA: TGTGCCAGCAGCTTCTCCGAAGAACTGTTTTTT; CDR3 protein: CASSFSEELFF
D gene: TRBD2; J gene: TRBJ2-1; clone size: -; V gene: TRBV13; CDR3 DNA: TGTGCCAGCAGCTTAGAGGTTTTTGTCGTGTCGGGAGGGCCAGGTTCCTACAATGAGCAGTTCTTC; CDR3 protein: CASSLEVFVVSGGPGSYNEQFF
D gene: TRBD1; J gene: TRBJ1-5; clone size: -; V gene: TRBV7-2; CDR3 DNA: TGTGCCAGCAGCTCGGGACAGAAGAGGGGTGGGAATCAGCCCCAGCATTTT; CDR3 protein: CASSSGQKRGGNQPQHF
D gene: -; J gene: TRBJ1-5; clone size: -; V gene: TRBV28; CDR3 DNA: TGTGCCAGCAGTTTAGGTGGCGGCTTTAGCGATCAGCCCCAGCATTTT; CDR3 protein: CASSLGGGFSDQPQHF
D gene: -; J gene: TRBJ1-1; clone size: -; V gene: TRBV19; CDR3 DNA: TGTGCCAGTATGTGGGGGCTTGGATCCACTGAAGCTTTCTTT; CDR3 protein: CASMWGLGSTEAFF
D gene: TRBD1; J gene: TRBJ2-7; clone size: once; V gene: TRBV27; CDR3 DNA: TGTGCCAGCAGTCATGGGACAGCCCCCTCCGAGCAGTACTTC; CDR3 protein: CASSHGTAPSEQYF
D gene: -; J gene: TRBJ2-7; clone size: -; V gene: TRBV10-3; CDR3 DNA: TGTGCCATCAGTGAGGGGAGTGGGCAGTACTTC; CDR3 protein: CAISEGSGQYF
D gene: -; J gene: TRBJ2-1; clone size: -; V gene: TRBV7-3; CDR3 DNA: TGTGCCAGCAGCCCCCTGGGTGAAATACGCAATGAGCAGTTCTTC; CDR3 protein: CASSPLGEIRNEQFF
D gene: -; J gene: TRBJ2-7; clone size: -; V gene: TRBV9; CDR3 DNA: TGTGCCAGCAGCGTGGGCGGGGCGAGCTCCTACGAGCAGTACTTC; CDR3 protein: CASSVGGASSYEQYF
D gene: TRBD1; J gene: TRBJ2-5; clone size: -; V gene: TRBV5-1; CDR3 DNA: TGCGCCAGCGCGGACAGGGGGCTAGAGACCCAGTACTTC; CDR3 protein: CASADRGLETQYF
D gene: TRBD2; J gene: TRBJ2-7; clone size: -; V gene: TRBV5-1; CDR3 DNA: TGCGCCAGCAGCCGCCTGACTAGCGGGCCAACCTACGAGCAGTACTTC; CDR3 protein: CASSRLTSGPTYEQYF
D gene: TRBD1; J gene: TRBJ2-7; clone size: -; V gene: TRBV28; CDR3 DNA: TGTGCCAGCAGTTCCATACGGACAGGGAGAGGTACCTACGAGCAGTACTTC; CDR3 protein: CASSSIRTGRGTYEQYF
D gene: -; J gene: TRBJ1-1; clone size: -; V gene: TRBV19; CDR3 DNA: TGTGCCAGCTACTGGGGAGCAGGGGTTACTGAAGCTTTCTTT; CDR3 protein: CASYWGAGVTEAFF
D gene: TRBD1; J gene: TRBJ2-7; clone size: -; V gene: TRBV19; CDR3 DNA: TGTGCCAGTATCTTATCGGCAGGGGGCCCCTACGAGCAGTACTTC; CDR3 protein: CASILSAGGPYEQYF
D gene: TRBD2; J gene: TRBJ2-3; clone size: -; V gene: TRBV4-2; CDR3 DNA: TGTGCCAGCAGCCCCCTAGTCCGGGAGGGCCGCACAGATACGCAGTATTTT; CDR3 protein: CASSPLVREGRTDTQYF
D gene: -; J gene: TRBJ2-7; clone size: -; V gene: TRBV7-8; CDR3 DNA: TGTGCCAGCAGCCCGGTAGGGGGGAGGGCATACGAGCAGTACTTC; CDR3 protein: CASSPVGGRAYEQYF
D gene: -; J gene: TRBJ1-2; clone size: -; V gene: TRBV29-1; CDR3 DNA: TGCAGCGTTGAGGACACCGGCCCGGACTATGGCTACGCCTTC; CDR3 protein: CSVEDTGPDYGYAF
D gene: -; J gene: TRBJ2-1; clone size: -; V gene: TRBV28; CDR3 DNA: TGTGCCAGCAGTTTAGACACCGGAGGGTTCTCCTACAACAATGAGCAGTTCTTC; CDR3 protein: CASSLDTGGFSYNNEQFF
D gene: -; J gene: TRBJ1-1; clone size: -; V gene: TRBV9; CDR3 DNA: TGTGCCAGCAGCGTATCGGACAGTCCGTACACTGAAGCTTTCTTT; CDR3 protein: CASSVSDSPYTEAFF
D gene: -; J gene: TRBJ2-1; clone size: -; V gene: TRBV4-3; CDR3 DNA: TGCGCCAGCAGCCAGAATGACGGTTATAATGAGCAGTTCTTC; CDR3 protein: CASSQNDGYNEQFF